This T cell receptor beta chain was captured by sequencing in a study of beta chain features in type 1 diabetes. Points from the study as a whole: Patients with Type 1 diabetes showed moderately but significantly shorter TCRB CDR3s in all four CD4+ subsets.

Germline V gene sequence: CDR1 SGHNT, CDR2 YYREEE (reference sequence). The V end lost 1 base, the J end lost 7 bases, and 15 bases lay between the germline ends. The CDR3 runs to 15 residues. Donors underwent one heparinised blood draw, 100 to 150 mL on average. Expressed TCRB transcripts got sequenced, as all isolated RNA was reverse transcribed. Measured with immunoSEQ multiplex PCR; TCRdb has only the in-frame clones, and not every one. Among 280,000 or so clones listed, approximately 16% were seen once. Of note for this clone: The antigen is unknown.

This receptor was obtained from a man between 18 and 29 years old with type 1 diabetes. The material sequenced was naive CD4+ T cells from blood. This sequence joins TRBV5-4 and TRBJ2-4, with TRBD2 as a possible D gene (5 bases). CDR3 in DNA: TGTGCCAGCAGCTTGAACGGACTCTTAGGGAACATTCAGTACTTC. Its translation: CASSLNGLLGNIQYF.